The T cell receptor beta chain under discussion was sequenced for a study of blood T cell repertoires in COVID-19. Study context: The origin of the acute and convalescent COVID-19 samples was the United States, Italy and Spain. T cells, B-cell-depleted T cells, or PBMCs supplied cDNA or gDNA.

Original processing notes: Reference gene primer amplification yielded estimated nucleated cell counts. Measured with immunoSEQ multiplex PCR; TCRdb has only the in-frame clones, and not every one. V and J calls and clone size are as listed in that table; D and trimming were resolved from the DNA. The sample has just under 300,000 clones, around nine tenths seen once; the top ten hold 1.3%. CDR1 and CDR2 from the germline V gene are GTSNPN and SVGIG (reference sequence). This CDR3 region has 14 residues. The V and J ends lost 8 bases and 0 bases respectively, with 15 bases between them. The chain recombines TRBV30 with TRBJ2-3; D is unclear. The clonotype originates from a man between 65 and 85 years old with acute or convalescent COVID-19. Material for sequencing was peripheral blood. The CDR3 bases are TGTGCCGGTCAGGCAGGTACTAGCACAGATACGCAGTATTTT. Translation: CAGQAGTSTDTQYF.